The sequence of this T cell receptor beta chain was determined in a study of OX40 agonist ivuxolimab in advanced cancers. Overall study findings and caveats: Dose levels from 0.1 to 3.0 mg/kg saw CD4+ and CD8+ blood T cells expand clonally by week 6.

Sequencing was performed with immunoSEQ multiplex PCR; in TCRdb, only in-frame clones are kept and a portion is missing. Of fewer than 100,000 clones in the sample, around nine tenths were seen once. There are 13 residues in the CDR3. Germline V CDR1 and CDR2: MNHEY, SMNVEV (reference sequence). Blood was sampled at baseline, cycle 4 day 1, and cycle 7 day 1. Concerning this clone itself: Its target is unknown.

Sequenced here: CD4+ or CD8+ T cells sorted from blood, sampled in a trial of the OX40 agonist ivuxolimab. The J gene is TRBJ2-5, the V gene TRBV27; TRBD2 aligns across 7 bases. The J call could be wrong; TRBJ2-7 is a better fit for the DNA end. This clonotype was sampled from an adult with an advanced solid tumor such as melanoma, head and neck, liver or kidney cancer. The CDR3 reads CASRSGDLYEQYF. The CDR3 bases are TGTGCCAGCAGGAGCGGGGACCTTTACGAGCAGTACTTC.